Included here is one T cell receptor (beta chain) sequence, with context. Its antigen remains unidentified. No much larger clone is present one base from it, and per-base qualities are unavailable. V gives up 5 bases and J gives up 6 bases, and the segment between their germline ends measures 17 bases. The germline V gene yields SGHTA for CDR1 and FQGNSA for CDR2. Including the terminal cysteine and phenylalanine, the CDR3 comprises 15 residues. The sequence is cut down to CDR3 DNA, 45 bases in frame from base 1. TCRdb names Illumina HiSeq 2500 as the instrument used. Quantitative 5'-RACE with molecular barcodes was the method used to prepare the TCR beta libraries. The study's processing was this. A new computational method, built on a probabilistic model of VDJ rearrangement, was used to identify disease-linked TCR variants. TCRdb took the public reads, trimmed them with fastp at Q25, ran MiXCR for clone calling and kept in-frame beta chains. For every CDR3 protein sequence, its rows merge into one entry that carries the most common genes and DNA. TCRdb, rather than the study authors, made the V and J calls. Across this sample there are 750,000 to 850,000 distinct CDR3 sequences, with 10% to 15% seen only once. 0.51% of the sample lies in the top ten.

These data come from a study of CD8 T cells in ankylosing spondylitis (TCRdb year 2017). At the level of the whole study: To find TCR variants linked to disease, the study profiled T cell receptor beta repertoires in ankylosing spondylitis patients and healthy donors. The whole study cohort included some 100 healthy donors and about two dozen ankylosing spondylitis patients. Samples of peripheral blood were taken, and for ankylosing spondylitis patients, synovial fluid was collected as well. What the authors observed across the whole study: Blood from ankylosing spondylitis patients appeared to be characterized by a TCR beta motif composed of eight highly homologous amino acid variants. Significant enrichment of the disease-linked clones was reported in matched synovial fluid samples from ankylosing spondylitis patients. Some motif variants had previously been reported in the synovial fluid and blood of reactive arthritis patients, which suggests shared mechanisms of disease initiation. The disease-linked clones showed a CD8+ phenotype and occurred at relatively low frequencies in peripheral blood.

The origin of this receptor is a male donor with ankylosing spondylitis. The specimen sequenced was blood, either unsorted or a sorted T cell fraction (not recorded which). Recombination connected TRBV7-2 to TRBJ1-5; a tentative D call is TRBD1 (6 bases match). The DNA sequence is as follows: TGTGCCAGCAGCCGATCTACAGGGAGGGGTCAGCCCCAGCATTTT. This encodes CASSRSTGRGQPQHF.